The 24 T cell receptor beta chains listed next were all sequenced from one sample in a study of shared clonotypes between healthy human individuals. CD45RO-negative, CCR7-positively selected cells formed the naive CD8 fraction, excluding terminally differentiated effector memory CD45RA+ cells. Libraries were prepared by immunoSEQ multiplex PCR; TCRdb keeps only in-frame clonotypes and omits some of them. The table has about 2.1 million clones, just over 90% seen once. The sequencing input was naive CD8+ T cells from PBMCs. These receptors were obtained from a man between 18 and 35 years old in good health. Some clones in this sample may be carry-over from other donors' samples.

This chain uses TRBV5-6 with TRBJ2-7, with D perhaps given as TRBD1 or TRBD2 (5 bases each). Trimming removed 0 bases at V and 5 bases at J, with 18 bases between. The germline CDR1 and CDR2 sequences are SGHDT and YYEEEE. The CDR3 contains 16 residues. The CDR3 DNA sequence: TGTGCCAGCAGCTTGGAGGCGGGCGGACCAGGGAACGAGCAGTACTTC. Encoded protein: CASSLEAGGPGNEQYF.

CDR3 DNA: TGCAGCGGACTTCCCTACGGGACTGTCACAGATACGCAGTATTTT. As protein: CSGLPYGTVTDTQYF. The V gene is TRBV29-1, the J gene TRBJ2-3, with TRBD2 as a possible D gene (6 bases). The length of the CDR3 is 15 residues. Trimming removed 7 bases at V and 2 bases at J, with 19 bases between. Germline V gene lookup returns CDR1 SQVTM and CDR2 ANQGSEA.

In its sample, this clone was seen a few times. The chain employs TRBV6-5 and TRBJ2-2; D is perhaps TRBD1 (5 bases). From germline, CDR1 is MNHEY and CDR2 SVGAGI. Trimming left V 6 bases short and J 2 bases short, with 13 bases between. The CDR3 sequence is 15 residues long. The CDR3 region is CASRRGRSNTGELFF. DNA for the CDR3: TGTGCCAGCAGAAGGGGCAGGTCAAACACCGGGGAGCTGTTTTTT.

The count of this clone is one. This sequence joins TRBV27 and TRBJ2-1; 7 bases map to TRBD1. The V gene end was trimmed by 7 bases and the J gene end by 3 bases; junction bases not matched to a gene: 3. From germline, CDR1 is MNHEY and CDR2 SMNVEV (reference sequence). This CDR3 is 13 amino acids long. The CDR3 nucleotides read TGTGCCAGCAAGGACAGGAGCTACAATGAGCAGTTCTTC. It codes for CASKDRSYNEQFF.

This clone was recorded only once. The chain links TRBV9 to TRBJ2-1; 9 nucleotides match TRBD1. This CDR3 spans 14 amino acids. CDR1 is SGDLS and CDR2 is YYNGEE in the germline V gene. The V and J ends lost 3 bases and 7 bases, in that order; junction bases with no gene match: 5. CDR3 nucleotide sequence: TGTGCCAGCAGCGCCCCACAGGGGGCGAATGAGCAGTTCTTC. Translating gives CASSAPQGANEQFF.

The chain recombines TRBV13 with TRBJ2-5, with D tentatively TRBD1 (5 bases). V gave up 1 base and J gave up 1 base, with 10 bases separating them. Germline loops: CDR1 PRHDT, CDR2 FYEKMQ (reference sequence). There are 15 residues in the CDR3. CDR3 loop: CASSLAAGPQETQYF. The DNA for the CDR3 is TGTGCCAGCAGCTTAGCGGCAGGGCCCCAAGAGACCCAGTACTTC.

The CDR3 DNA reads TGTGCCAGCAGAGGGAGCGGGGGCTACACCTTC. This sequence encodes CASRGSGGYTF. V usage is TRBV18 and J usage is TRBJ1-2, with unresolved D. This CDR3 is built from 11 residues. Germline CDR1 and CDR2: KGHSH and LQKENI. V shed 8 bases and J shed 8 bases, with 12 bases lying between them.

The V gene is TRBV7-9, the J gene TRBJ2-1, with 9 bases fitting TRBD1. This CDR3 has 15 residues. With 1 base clipped from V and 7 bases from J, the junction kept 5 bases outside the gene matches. Germline loops: CDR1 SEHNR, CDR2 FQNEAQ (reference sequence). CDR3 DNA sequence: TGTGCCAGCAGCTTAGGGACAGGGGAATGGAATGAGCAGTTCTTC. Its protein product is CASSLGTGEWNEQFF. The variable domain in full, with the rest retrieved from reference TRBV7-9 and TRBJ2-1, is DTGVSQNPRHKITKRGQNVTFRCDPISEHNRLYWYRQTLGQGPEFLTYFQNEAQLEKSRLLSDRFSAERPKGSFSTLEIQRTEQGDSAMYLCASSLGTGEWNEQFFGPGTRLTVL.

J is TRBJ2-7 and V is TRBV9; D is possibly TRBD2 (6 bases). Looked up from germline, CDR1 is SGDLS and CDR2 is YYNGEE. The CDR3 runs to 14 residues. Trimming removed 2 bases at V and 5 bases at J, with 14 bases between. Written as DNA, the CDR3 is TGTGCCAGCAGCGTCGGGACTCCTTTTGACGAGCAGTACTTC. This codes for CASSVGTPFDEQYF.

This chain connects TRBV9 to TRBJ2-3; 8 bases are a match to TRBD2. The CDR3 is 17 residues long. From germline, CDR1 is SGDLS and CDR2 YYNGEE. The V segment lost 0 bases and the J segment 0 bases; nucleotides outside the gene matches: 6. Written as DNA, the CDR3 is TGTGCCAGCAGCGTAGACGGGAGGGCCACTAGCACAGATACGCAGTATTTT. Protein: CASSVDGRATSTDTQYF.

This CDR3 reads CASSLDMGTSSYNEQFF. The CDR3 nucleotides are TGTGCCAGCAGCTTAGATATGGGGACTAGCTCCTACAATGAGCAGTTCTTC. This chain uses TRBV7-2 with TRBJ2-1; 8 bases match TRBD2. The trim removed 1 base at V and 0 bases at J, leaving 5 bases unmatched. Germline values: CDR1 SGHTA, CDR2 FQGNSA. The CDR3 has 17 amino acids.

This clone was found once. The J gene is TRBJ2-1, the V gene TRBV5-1; 8 nucleotides line up with TRBD2. CDR1 and CDR2 (germline): SGHRS, YFSETQ. The CDR3 covers 19 residues. J was trimmed by 5 bases and V by 0 bases; bases with no gene match: 16. The chain's CDR3 is CASSLVGLAGIRLDNEQFF. DNA of the CDR3: TGCGCCAGCAGCTTGGTAGGGCTAGCGGGCATTCGGTTGGACAATGAGCAGTTCTTC.

CDR3 in DNA: TGTGCCAGCAGCTTAGTCGTACAAGAGACCCAGTACTTC. Its translation is CASSLVVQETQYF. The chain employs TRBV7-9 and TRBJ2-5, with unresolved D. The CDR3 extends over 13 amino acids. V was trimmed by 1 base and J by 2 bases, leaving 5 bases between them. Germline lookup yields CDR1 SEHNR and CDR2 FQNEAQ (reference sequence).

As for this clone: Other DNA variants within this sample encode the same CDR3. The rearrangement joins TRBV28 to TRBJ2-1, with 10 bases matching TRBD2. Germline CDR1 and CDR2: MDHEN and SYDVKM. The CDR3 has 16 amino acids. V gave up 2 bases and J gave up 1 base; unmatched junction bases: 2. The CDR3 loop reads CASSLTTSGSYNEQFF. The DNA of the CDR3 is TGTGCCAGCAGTTTAACGACTAGCGGGTCCTACAATGAGCAGTTCTTC.

The rearrangement uses TRBV27 and TRBJ1-4, with 9 bases fitting TRBD1. The CDR3 extends over 16 amino acids. After removal of 5 bases from V and 7 bases from J, the junction contained 11 bases not matched to a gene. Looked up from germline, CDR1 is MNHEY and CDR2 is SMNVEV (reference sequence). CDR3 region: CASSRLTGTGSEKLFF. As DNA, the CDR3 is TGTGCCAGCAGTCGACTCACCGGGACAGGGAGTGAAAAACTGTTTTTT. Looking up the rest from reference TRBV27 and TRBJ1-4 gives the full variable domain: EAQVTQNPRYLITVTGKKLTVTCSQNMNHEYMSWYRQDPGLGLRQIYYSMNVEVTDKGDVPEGYKVSRKEKRNFPLILESPSPNQTSLYFCASSRLTGTGSEKLFFGSGTQLSVL.

The V gene is TRBV7-9, the J gene TRBJ2-5; no reliable D call. Germline-derived CDR1 and CDR2 are SEHNR and FQNEAQ (reference sequence). V was shortened by 5 bases and J by 1 base, with 14 bases between the two germline ends. This CDR3 has 15 amino acids. CDR3 amino acids: CASSPPPVVQETQYF. The CDR3 DNA reads TGTGCCAGCAGCCCCCCCCCGGTTGTCCAAGAGACCCAGTACTTC.

A word on this clone: Other DNA sequences within the sample encode an identical CDR3. The rearrangement uses TRBV27 and TRBJ2-1; 9 bases are shared with TRBD2. The V gene's germline CDR1 is MNHEY and CDR2 SMNVEV (reference sequence). The CDR3 contains 15 residues. J lost 1 base, V lost 4 bases, and 2 bases had no gene match. CDR3 loop: CASSSLAGSYNEQFF. The CDR3, as DNA: TGTGCCAGCAGTTCACTAGCGGGTTCCTACAATGAGCAGTTCTTC.

This clone has a handful of counts. CDR3 nucleotides: TGTGCCAGCAGCTTAGCGATGTCGGGACTGCAGCCCCAGCATTTT. It translates to CASSLAMSGLQPQHF. This chain uses TRBV7-8 with TRBJ1-5; tentatively, D is TRBD1 (5 bases). Germline V gives CDR1 SGHVS, CDR2 FQNEAQ. The CDR3 is 15 residues long. With 0 bases removed from V and 7 bases from J, the gap between germline ends came to 13 bases.

The gene calls are TRBV28 and TRBJ2-7; 8 bases fit TRBD2. The CDR3 is 16 amino acids. Germline assignment: CDR1 MDHEN and CDR2 SYDVKM. The V segment lost 4 bases and the J segment 5 bases; nucleotides outside the gene matches: 13. CDR3 residues: CASSSGLGGPFDEQYF. CDR3 nucleotides: TGTGCCAGCAGTTCGGGACTAGGGGGGCCCTTCGACGAGCAGTACTTC.

This sequence joins TRBV18 and TRBJ2-1; 9 bases map to TRBD2. The J segment lost 2 bases and the V segment lost 5 bases, leaving 7 bases of the junction unmatched. CDR1 and CDR2 from the germline V gene are KGHSH and LQKENI. The CDR3 extends over 16 amino acids. Here the CDR3 reads CASSDGTSLPYNEQFF. In DNA form, the CDR3 reads TGTGCCAGCTCAGACGGGACTAGCCTCCCCTACAATGAGCAGTTCTTC.

This clone showed up just a few times. This chain links TRBV2 with TRBJ1-2, with D unresolved. V lost 10 bases and J lost 7, with 7 bases in between. Per the germline V gene, CDR1 is SNHLY and CDR2 is FYNNEI. The CDR3 has 9 residues. CDR3 nucleotide sequence: TGTGCCAACCGACGTGGCTACACCTTC. Translation gives CANRRGYTF.

The chain employs TRBV2 and TRBJ2-7, with 7 bases aligning to TRBD1. This CDR3 spans 13 amino acids. Per the germline V gene, CDR1 is SNHLY and CDR2 is FYNNEI. Losses at the gene ends were 10 bases for V and 2 bases for J; bases not matched to a gene: 8. The DNA for the CDR3 is TGTGCCACCCTCGGACAGGATGCCTACGAGCAGTACTTC. Residues: CATLGQDAYEQYF.

The chain has TRBV7-6 and TRBJ2-1, with D hard to call. The CDR3 contains 15 residues. The germline CDR1 and CDR2 sequences are SGHVS and FNYEAQ. V lost 5 bases to trimming and J lost 0 bases, with 11 bases between them. CDR3 amino acids: CASSPIAVSYNEQFF. CDR3 in DNA: TGTGCCAGCAGCCCAATCGCGGTCTCCTACAATGAGCAGTTCTTC.

This clone was seen just once. The chain uses TRBV6-5 and TRBJ2-7; D gene unclear. This CDR3 region has 13 residues. Germline V gene lookup returns CDR1 MNHEY and CDR2 SVGAGI. Between the trimmed V and J ends, which lost 8 bases and 0 bases, there was a span of 11 bases. CDR3 sequence reads: CASGGRSSYEQYF. The CDR3 coding sequence is TGTGCCAGCGGTGGCAGGAGCTCCTACGAGCAGTACTTC.